Presented here are 14 T cell receptor beta chains from one specimen sequenced in a study of T cell responses to AZD1222 COVID-19 vaccine. Method: immunoSEQ multiplex PCR; TCRdb's copy keeps in-frame clones and lacks some. The data contain about 150,000 clones, 93% of them singletons. The sample was peripheral blood, taken on day 0 of AZD1222 vaccination. These receptor sequences come from an adult in good health.

This sequence joins TRBV18 and TRBJ2-7, with D possibly being TRBD1 (5 bases). Looked up from germline, CDR1 is KGHSH and CDR2 is LQKENI. The CDR3 runs to 15 residues. Trimming removed 3 bases from V and 0 bases from J, with 12 bases in between. DNA of the CDR3: TGTGCCAGCTCACCTTCTCCACAGGCCTCCTACGAGCAGTACTTC. It translates to CASSPSPQASYEQYF.

The chain couples TRBV19 to TRBJ1-5; D remains ambiguous. The V end was cut by 2 bases, the J end by 2 bases, with 19 bases between. Germline V lookup: CDR1 LNHDA, CDR2 SQIVND (reference sequence). The CDR3 runs to 18 residues. CDR3 amino acids: CASSIFGPRVNGNQPQHF. In nucleotides, the CDR3 is TGTGCCAGTAGTATATTTGGGCCGAGGGTTAACGGCAATCAGCCCCAGCATTTT. Full variable domain (missing parts from reference TRBV19 and TRBJ1-5): DGGITQSPKYLFRKEGQNVTLSCEQNLNHDAMYWYRQDPGQGLRLIYYSQIVNDFQKGDIAEGYSVSREKKESFPLTVTSAQKNPTAFYLCASSIFGPRVNGNQPQHFGDGTRLSIL.

The chain uses TRBV27 and TRBJ1-2; D uncertain. Germline CDR1 is MNHEY and CDR2 is SMNVEV (reference sequence). The CDR3 sequence is 13 residues long. The V end lost 2 bases, the J end lost 4 bases, and 8 bases lay between the germline ends. CDR3 protein: CASSLGVAYGYTF. CDR3 bases: TGTGCCAGCAGTTTAGGGGTCGCCTATGGCTACACCTTC.

CDR3 residues: CASTGQASNVETQYF. Written as DNA, the CDR3 is TGTGCCAGCACCGGACAAGCCTCCAACGTCGAGACCCAGTACTTC. The chain joins TRBV2 to TRBJ2-5, with D maybe TRBD1 (5 bases). V was pared by 7 bases and J by 5 bases, with 20 bases between. Germline-derived CDR1 and CDR2 are SNHLY and FYNNEI. The CDR3 spans 15 residues.

The chain joins TRBV19 to TRBJ1-2; weak D call: TRBD1 (5 bases). V lost 3 bases and J lost 8, with 25 bases in between. CDR1 is LNHDA, CDR2 SQIVND, per germline (reference sequence). This CDR3 is 17 amino acids long. CDR3 bases: TGTGCCAGTAGTATTCTGACGGGGCGCCGGCTTTCTCACGGCTACACCTTC. Protein product: CASSILTGRRLSHGYTF.

This chain connects TRBV30 to TRBJ1-4, with a weak D call TRBD1 (5 bases). This CDR3 spans 12 amino acids. The germline CDR1 and CDR2 sequences are GTSNPN and SVGIG (reference sequence). The V gene lost 7 bases and the J gene lost 6 bases, with 12 bases spanning the gap. DNA of the CDR3: TGTGCCTTGGGGGGAGGGCATGAAAAACTGTTTTTT. It specifies CALGGGHEKLFF. Using reference TRBV30 and TRBJ1-4 for the parts outside the CDR3, the full variable domain is SQTIHQWPATLVQPVGSPLSLECTVEGTSNPNLYWYRQAAGRGLQLLFYSVGIGQISSEVPQNLSASRPQDRQFILSSKKLLLSDSGFYLCALGGGHEKLFFGSGTQLSVL.

The V call is TRBV7-9, the J call TRBJ2-5; D gene unclear. The V gene's germline CDR1 is SEHNR and CDR2 FQNEAQ (reference sequence). The CDR3 sequence is 11 residues long. V lost 5 bases and J lost 7, with 8 bases in between. CDR3 sequence (DNA): TGTGCCAGCAGCCCACCCGGGACCCAGTACTTC. It translates to CASSPPGTQYF.

This clone has only one observation. This chain connects TRBV11-2 to TRBJ2-7, with TRBD2 matching 10 bases. J lost 7 bases, V lost 2 bases, and 5 bases had no gene match. The CDR3 consists of 14 residues. Germline-derived CDR1 and CDR2 are SGHAT and FQNNGV. In DNA form, the CDR3 reads TGTGCCAGCAGCTTAAGCGGGGGGGCTCGTGAGCAGTACTTC. It is translated as CASSLSGGAREQYF.

The chain recombines TRBV11-2 with TRBJ1-6; D not resolved. The germline V and J ends were trimmed by 3 bases and 6 bases, with 9 bases remaining between them. The CDR3 spans 14 residues. Germline CDR1 is SGHAT and CDR2 is FQNNGV. CDR3 amino acids: CASSFQDVNSPLHF. Here the CDR3 DNA reads TGTGCCAGCAGCTTTCAGGATGTTAATTCACCCCTCCACTTT.

V gene TRBV5-4 combines with J gene TRBJ1-2, with no clear D. The V end was cut by 4 bases, the J end by 3 bases, with 16 bases between. The CDR3 has 15 amino acids. The germline CDR1 and CDR2 sequences are SGHNT and YYREEE (reference sequence). The CDR3 is CASSADSGLHYGYTF. CDR3 coding DNA: TGTGCCAGCAGCGCGGACTCGGGGTTGCACTATGGCTACACCTTC.

This clone was counted only a few times. The gene calls are TRBV5-1 and TRBJ1-2; D is ambiguous. The CDR3 spans 15 residues. In germline, CDR1 is SGHRS, CDR2 YFSETQ. Trimming took off 4 bases at V and 4 bases at J, with 17 bases between the two ends. In nucleotides, the CDR3 is TGCGCCAGCAGCACATCCCCCGCCACCACCTATGGCTACACCTTC. Residues: CASSTSPATTYGYTF.

The genes are TRBV21-1 and TRBJ2-1; TRBD1 is the table's D call, not checked against the DNA. TRBV21-1 is termed a pseudogene. The length of the CDR3 is 17 residues. As DNA, the CDR3 is TGTGCCAGCAGTACCCCCCCGGACAGGGGCTCCTACAATGAGCAGTTCTTC. It yields the protein CASSTPPDRGSYNEQFF.

This clone has more than one count but fewer than ten. This chain links TRBV4-1 with TRBJ1-1, with 7 bases that match TRBD1. With V trimmed by 3 bases and J by 0 bases, 10 bases remained unmatched. Germline V gene data show CDR1 as MGHRA and CDR2 as YSYEKL. This CDR3 comprises 17 residues. The CDR3 DNA reads TGCGCCAGCAGCCAGATAAGGGACAGCTTCATGAACACTGAAGCTTTCTTT. This sequence encodes CASSQIRDSFMNTEAFF.

The rearrangement links TRBV4-1 to TRBJ1-1; 10 nucleotides align to TRBD1. Germline-derived CDR1 and CDR2 are MGHRA and YSYEKL. J was trimmed by 5 bases and V by 4 bases; bases with no gene match: 19. CDR3 length: 19 amino acids. CDR3 bases: TGCGCCAGCAGCCCCCTAAGGTGGGACAGGGGAAGAATCGGTACTGAAGCTTTCTTT. Translation: CASSPLRWDRGRIGTEAFF.